Here is one T cell receptor beta chain with its context. The CDR3 covers 14 residues. The V gene's germline CDR1 is LNHDA and CDR2 SQIVND (reference sequence). V lost 4 bases and J lost 9; bases outside the gene matches: 6. Some clones are missing from TCRdb's copy, which holds only in-frame ones; the method was immunoSEQ multiplex PCR. The sample records about 270,000 clones, just under 90% being singletons. The participants were between about 18 and 90 years old and came from roughly 24 US areas. This entry belongs to a study of blood T cell repertoires in COVID-19. Study overall: Material from acute and convalescent COVID-19 was sourced from the United States, Italy and Spain.

V usage is TRBV19 and J usage is TRBJ2-1; the match to TRBD2 covers 10 bases. Source material: PBMCs or T cells enriched from blood (not recorded which). This clonotype was sampled from a woman aged 60-75 years who had recovered from COVID-19. DNA for the CDR3: TGTGCCAGTAGTAGTCTAGCGGGGGAAGGTGAGCAGTTCTTC. Protein: CASSSLAGEGEQFF.